Included here is one T cell receptor beta chain sequence, with context. This clone has only one observation. The antigen it recognizes is unknown. The sample holds no much larger clone one base away, and base qualities are not on file. Patients with melanoma were used as donors. The source of the sample is a study of CD4+ T cells in melanoma (dated by TCRdb to the early 2020s). With regard to the full study: The study investigated neoantigen-specific CD4+ T cells in human melanoma. What the work shows at the level of the full study, not this receptor alone: The report described a correlation between neoantigen-specific CD4+ T cells and the function of CD8+ T cells, macrophages and B cells. Diverse differentiation states were reported to be shown by neoantigen-specific CD4+ T cells in melanoma.

The library was obtained by the immunoSEQ multiplex PCR assay. This is the immuneACCESS table as TCRdb keeps it, with only in-frame sequences that have V and J called. A part of the clones is gone; compared with another copy, unresolved V genes explain less than half, and the rest is unexplained. Recorded for this sample are 20,000 to 25,000 clones; around 80% of them occurred a single time. The ten largest clonotypes hold roughly a tenth of the sample. Between the V and J ends, shortened by 0 bases and 2 bases respectively, the junction contains 8 bases. The germline V gene encodes CDR1 LGHNA and CDR2 YNFKEQ. From the cysteine up to the phenylalanine, the CDR3 has a length of 15 residues. Only the CDR3 DNA is retained, 45 bases long and in frame from the first base.

The sequence was obtained from a human donor with melanoma. The chain couples TRBV4-2 to TRBJ2-1, with the D gene not clear enough to name. The CDR3 sequence is CASSQDPRTYNEQFF. The bases are TGTGCCAGCAGCCAAGATCCGAGGACCTACAATGAGCAGTTCTTC.